This T cell receptor beta chain was sequenced during a study of cytomegalovirus exposure and HLA in healthy donors. V lost 5 bases, J lost 2 bases, and 6 bases stayed unmatched. Germline loops: CDR1 LNHDA, CDR2 SQIVND (reference sequence). CDR3 length: 15 residues. Study results and caveats: Exclusion applied to some V segments, including TRBV6-2 and TRBV6-3, as they were indistinguishable. Cytomegalovirus status was reportedly diagnosed by the classifier with high sensitivity and specificity. Presence/absence analyses took donor sequencing depth as roughly uniform.

The PCR ran on 60 Vbeta and 13 Jbeta primers. The assay was immunoSEQ multiplex PCR, and TCRdb's table has in-frame clones only and misses some. The sample includes some 130,000 clones, around 73% of them seen just once. Of note for this clone: As yet, its antigen is unknown.

The sequenced sample consisted of PBMCs. The chain uses TRBV19 and TRBJ2-1, with TRBD2 matching over 7 bases. The TCR originated in a female donor in good health and CMV-seronegative. The CDR3 sequence: CASSRTSDAYNEQFF. The CDR3 DNA is TGTGCCAGTAGTCGAACTAGCGATGCCTACAATGAGCAGTTCTTC.